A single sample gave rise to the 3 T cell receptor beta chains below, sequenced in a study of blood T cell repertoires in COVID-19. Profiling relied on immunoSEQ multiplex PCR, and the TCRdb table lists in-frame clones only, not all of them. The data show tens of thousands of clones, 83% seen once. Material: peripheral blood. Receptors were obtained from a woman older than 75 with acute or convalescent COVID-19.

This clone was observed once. The CDR3 reads CASSLGPTGTEAFF. In nucleotides, the CDR3 is TGTGCCAGCAGCTTGGGGCCTACAGGGACAGAAGCTTTCTTT. V and J are TRBV5-6 and TRBJ1-1, with D perhaps matching TRBD1 (6 bases). The V gene lost 0 bases and the J gene lost 8 bases, with 14 bases spanning the gap. Germline-derived CDR1 and CDR2 are SGHDT and YYEEEE. The CDR3 loop spans 14 amino acids.

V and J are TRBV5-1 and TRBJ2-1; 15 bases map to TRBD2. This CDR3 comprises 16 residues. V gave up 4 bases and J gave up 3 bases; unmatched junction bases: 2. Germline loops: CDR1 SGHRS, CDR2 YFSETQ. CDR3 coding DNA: TGCGCCAGCAGCCCGGGACTAGCGGGAGGCTACAATGAGCAGTTCTTC. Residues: CASSPGLAGGYNEQFF.

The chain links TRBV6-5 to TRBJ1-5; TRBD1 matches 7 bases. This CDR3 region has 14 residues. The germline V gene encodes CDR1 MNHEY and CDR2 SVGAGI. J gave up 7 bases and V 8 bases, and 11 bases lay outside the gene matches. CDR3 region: CASARDRGPQPQHF. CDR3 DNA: TGTGCCAGCGCCCGGGACAGAGGGCCCCAGCCCCAGCATTTT.